The present T cell receptor (beta chain) was sequenced within a study of blood T cell repertoires in COVID-19. Study overall: Both acute and convalescent COVID-19 samples were obtained from the United States, Italy and Spain. Sample material is recorded as cDNA or gDNA derived from T cells, B-cell-depleted T cells, or PBMCs.

Authors' data handling: Reference gene primer amplification gave estimated nucleated cell counts. Assay: immunoSEQ multiplex PCR; the TCRdb copy retains only in-frame clones and omits some. V, J and clone size reflect that table, while D and trimming were determined from the DNA. The sample includes some 150,000 clones, more than 65% seen only once; the top ten take about 2.7%. Losses at the gene ends were 1 base for V and 1 base for J; bases not matched to a gene: 2. In germline, CDR1 is LNHNV, CDR2 YYDKDF (reference sequence). The CDR3 totals 16 residues. The genes are TRBV15 and TRBJ1-5; TRBD1 aligns across 9 bases. Source material: peripheral blood. The clonotype originates from a human donor with acute or convalescent COVID-19. The donor label of this sample is uncertain. The CDR3 reads CATSRGDRASNQPQHF. The CDR3 DNA follows: TGTGCCACCAGCAGAGGGGACAGGGCAAGCAATCAGCCCCAGCATTTT.